This T cell receptor beta chain is from a study of response to subunit inactivated influenza vaccine. The study, taken as a whole, reports: It was suggested by the authors that few new T cells are recruited by each seasonal influenza vaccination.

In regard to this clonotype: Its antigen is unknown.

TCRdb passed the RT-PCR reads through MiXCR, listing each CDR3 protein once. The table has roughly 520,000 distinct CDR3 sequences, about 25% seen once. Per the germline V gene, CDR1 is DFQATT and CDR2 is SNEGSKA (reference sequence). The CDR3 spans 11 residues. The V gene lost 6 bases and the J gene lost 4 bases, with 9 bases spanning the gap. The sample here was CD4+ T cells sorted from PBMCs, taken more than 4 days after vaccination. V gene TRBV20-1 combines with J gene TRBJ1-2; tentatively, D is TRBD1 (5 bases). The TCR originated in a man aged 45-65 years who received an inactivated influenza vaccine. The CDR3 region has the DNA TGCAGTGCAACCGACAGCTATGGCTACACCTTC. Its protein is CSATDSYGYTF.